This paragraph covers one T cell receptor beta chain sequence. This entry comes from a study of blood T cell repertoires in COVID-19. Study overall: Samples of COVID-19 (acute and convalescent) were obtained from the United States, Italy and Spain. PBMCs, B-cell-depleted T cells, or T cells were the source of the cDNA or gDNA that made up the material.

As originally analysed: Quantification of nucleated cells was approximated via reference gene primer amplification. Repertoires were generated with immunoSEQ multiplex PCR, while TCRdb's copy carries only in-frame clones and drops some. V and J calls and clone size are given by that table; D and trimming were obtained from the DNA. The sample has about 120,000 clones, around 80% seen once. The specimen was peripheral blood. The receptor's source is a woman of 80 years or more with acute or convalescent COVID-19.

DNA of the CDR3: TGTGCCAGCAGCCAAGCGGACAATGAGCAGTTCTTC. It specifies CASSQADNEQFF. The chain combines TRBV3-1 (or the pseudogene TRBV3-2) with TRBJ2-1; D remains ambiguous. Trimming cost V 1 base and J 5 bases, with 3 bases left between them. Germline loops: CDR1 LGHDT, CDR2 YNNKEL (reference sequence). The CDR3 runs to 12 residues.